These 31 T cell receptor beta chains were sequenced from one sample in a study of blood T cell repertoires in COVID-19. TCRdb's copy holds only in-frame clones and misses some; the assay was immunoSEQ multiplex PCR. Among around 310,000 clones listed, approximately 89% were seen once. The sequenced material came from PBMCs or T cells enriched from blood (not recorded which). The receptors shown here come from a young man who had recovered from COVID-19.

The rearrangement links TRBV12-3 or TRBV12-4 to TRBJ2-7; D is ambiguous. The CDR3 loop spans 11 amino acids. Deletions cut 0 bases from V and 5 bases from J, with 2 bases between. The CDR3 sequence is CASSLADEQYF. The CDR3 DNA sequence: TGTGCCAGCAGTTTAGCCGACGAGCAGTACTTC.

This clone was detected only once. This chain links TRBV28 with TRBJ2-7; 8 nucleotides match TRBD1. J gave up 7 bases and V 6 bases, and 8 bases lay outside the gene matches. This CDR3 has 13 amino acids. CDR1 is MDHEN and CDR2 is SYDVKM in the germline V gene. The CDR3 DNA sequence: TGTGCCAGCAGCTTGCAGGGGGCTGGGGAGCAGTACTTC. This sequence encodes CASSLQGAGEQYF.

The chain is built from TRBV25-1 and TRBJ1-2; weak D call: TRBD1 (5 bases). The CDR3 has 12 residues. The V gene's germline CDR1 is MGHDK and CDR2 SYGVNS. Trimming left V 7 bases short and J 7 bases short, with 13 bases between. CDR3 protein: CASNGGLGGYTF. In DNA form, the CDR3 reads TGTGCCAGCAACGGGGGATTAGGTGGCTACACCTTC.

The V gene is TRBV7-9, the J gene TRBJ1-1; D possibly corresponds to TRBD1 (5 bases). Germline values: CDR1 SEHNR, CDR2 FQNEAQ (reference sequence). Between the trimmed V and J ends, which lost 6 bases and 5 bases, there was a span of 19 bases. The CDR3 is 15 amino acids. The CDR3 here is CASRHRERGGTEAFF. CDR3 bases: TGTGCCAGCAGACACCGGGAGCGGGGCGGGACTGAAGCTTTCTTT.

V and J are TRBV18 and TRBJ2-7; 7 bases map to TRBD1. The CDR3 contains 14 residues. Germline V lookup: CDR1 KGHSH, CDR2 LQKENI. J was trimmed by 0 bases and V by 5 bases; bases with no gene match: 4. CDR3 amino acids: CASSADRASYEQYF. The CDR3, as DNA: TGTGCCAGCTCAGCCGACAGGGCCTCCTACGAGCAGTACTTC.

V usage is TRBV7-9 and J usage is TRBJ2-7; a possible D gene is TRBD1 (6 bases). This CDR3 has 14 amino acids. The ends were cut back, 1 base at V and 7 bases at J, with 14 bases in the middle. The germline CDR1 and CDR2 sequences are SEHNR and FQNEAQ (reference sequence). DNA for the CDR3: TGTGCCAGCAGCTTAGTTCGGGCAGGGGAGGAGCAGTACTTC. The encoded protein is CASSLVRAGEEQYF.

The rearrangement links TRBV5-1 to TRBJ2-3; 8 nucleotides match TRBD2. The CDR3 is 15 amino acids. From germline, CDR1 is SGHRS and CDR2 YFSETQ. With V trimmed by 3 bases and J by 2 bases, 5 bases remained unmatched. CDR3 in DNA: TGCGCCAGCAGCTGGCGGGGGGACCCCACAGATACGCAGTATTTT. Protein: CASSWRGDPTDTQYF. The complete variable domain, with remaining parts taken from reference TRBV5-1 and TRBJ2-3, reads KAGVTQTPRYLIKTRGQQVTLSCSPISGHRSVSWYQQTPGQGLQFLFEYFSETQRNKGNFPGRFSGRQFSNSRSEMNVSTLELGDSALYLCASSWRGDPTDTQYFGPGTRLTVL.

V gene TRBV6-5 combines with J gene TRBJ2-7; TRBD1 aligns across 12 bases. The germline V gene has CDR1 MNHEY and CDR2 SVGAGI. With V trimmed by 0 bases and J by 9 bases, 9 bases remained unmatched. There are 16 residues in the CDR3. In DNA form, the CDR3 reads TGTGCCAGCAGTTACTCGATAGGGGGACAGGGGGCACGGCAGTACTTC. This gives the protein CASSYSIGGQGARQYF.

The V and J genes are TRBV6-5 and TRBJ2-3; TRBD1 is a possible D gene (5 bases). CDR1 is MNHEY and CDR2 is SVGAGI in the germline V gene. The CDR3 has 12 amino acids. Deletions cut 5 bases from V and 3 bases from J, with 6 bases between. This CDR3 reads CASSPGTDTQYF. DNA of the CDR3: TGTGCCAGCAGTCCAGGGACAGATACGCAGTATTTT.

The CDR3, as DNA: TGTGCCAGCTCAACCGGGACAGGGAATTCACCCCTCCACTTT. Its protein is CASSTGTGNSPLHF. This chain joins TRBV18 and TRBJ1-6; 9 bases agree with TRBD1. With 5 bases clipped from V and 7 bases from J, the junction kept 3 bases outside the gene matches. CDR3 length equals 14 residues. Germline V gene data show CDR1 as KGHSH and CDR2 as LQKENI.

The CDR3 coding sequence is TGTGCCACCAGTGTGCAGGCCGGGGATCAGCCCCAGCATTTT. This encodes CATSVQAGDQPQHF. The V call is TRBV24-1, the J call TRBJ1-5; the D is unclear. V shed 5 bases and J shed 5 bases, with 12 bases lying between them. The germline CDR1 and CDR2 sequences are KGHDR and SFDVKD. The CDR3 is 14 residues long.

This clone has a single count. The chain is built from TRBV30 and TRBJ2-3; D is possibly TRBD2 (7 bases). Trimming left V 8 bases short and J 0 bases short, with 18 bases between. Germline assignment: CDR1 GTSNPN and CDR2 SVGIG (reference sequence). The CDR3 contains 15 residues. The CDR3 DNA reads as TGTGCCGGGGGGGGCGGGGCCCAAAGCACAGATACGCAGTATTTT. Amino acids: CAGGGGAQSTDTQYF.

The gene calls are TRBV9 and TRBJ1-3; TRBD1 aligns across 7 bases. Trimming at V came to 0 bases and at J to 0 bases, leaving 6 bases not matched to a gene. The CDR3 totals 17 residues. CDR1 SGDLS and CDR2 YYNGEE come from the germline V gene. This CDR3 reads CASSVGGQFISGNTIYF. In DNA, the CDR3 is TGTGCCAGCAGCGTAGGGGGACAGTTTATCTCTGGAAACACCATATATTTT.

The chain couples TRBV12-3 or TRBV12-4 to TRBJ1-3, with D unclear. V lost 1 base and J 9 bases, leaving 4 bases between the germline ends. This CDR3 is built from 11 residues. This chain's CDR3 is CASSLGGTIYF. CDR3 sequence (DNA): TGTGCCAGCAGTTTAGGAGGCACCATATATTTT.

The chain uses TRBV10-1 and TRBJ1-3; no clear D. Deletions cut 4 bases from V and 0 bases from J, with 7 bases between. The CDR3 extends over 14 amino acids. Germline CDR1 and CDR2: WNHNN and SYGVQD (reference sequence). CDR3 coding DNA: TGCGCCAGCAGTGGTGACATCTCTGGAAACACCATATATTTT. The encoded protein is CASSGDISGNTIYF.

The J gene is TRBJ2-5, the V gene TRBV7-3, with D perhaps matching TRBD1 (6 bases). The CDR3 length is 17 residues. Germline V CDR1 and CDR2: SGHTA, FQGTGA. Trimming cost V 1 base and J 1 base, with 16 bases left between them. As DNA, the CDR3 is TGTGCCAGCAGCTTAATGTGGGGTCAGGGGCCCCAAGAGACCCAGTACTTC. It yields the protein CASSLMWGQGPQETQYF.

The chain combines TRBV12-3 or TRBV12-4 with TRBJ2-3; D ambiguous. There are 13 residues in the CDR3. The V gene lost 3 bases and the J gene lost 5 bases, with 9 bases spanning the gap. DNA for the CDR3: TGTGCCAGCAGTTTCCCCTTAGAAGATACGCAGTATTTT. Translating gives CASSFPLEDTQYF.

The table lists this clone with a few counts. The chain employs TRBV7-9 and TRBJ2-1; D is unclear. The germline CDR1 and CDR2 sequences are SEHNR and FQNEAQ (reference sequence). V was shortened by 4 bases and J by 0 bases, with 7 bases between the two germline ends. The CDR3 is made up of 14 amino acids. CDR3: CASSSEYSYNEQFF. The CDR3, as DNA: TGTGCCAGCAGCTCAGAATACTCCTACAATGAGCAGTTCTTC.

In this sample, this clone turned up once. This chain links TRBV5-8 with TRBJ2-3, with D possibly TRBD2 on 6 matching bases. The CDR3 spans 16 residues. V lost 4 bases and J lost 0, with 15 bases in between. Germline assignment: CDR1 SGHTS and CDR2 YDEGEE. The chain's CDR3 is CASSPRGTASTDTQYF. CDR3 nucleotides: TGTGCCAGCAGCCCGCGCGGGACGGCTAGCACAGATACGCAGTATTTT.

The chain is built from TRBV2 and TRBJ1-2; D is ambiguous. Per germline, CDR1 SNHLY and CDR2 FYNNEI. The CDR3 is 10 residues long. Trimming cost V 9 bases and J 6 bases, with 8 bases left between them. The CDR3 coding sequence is TGTGCCAGGGCTTCAAATGGCTACACCTTC. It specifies CARASNGYTF.

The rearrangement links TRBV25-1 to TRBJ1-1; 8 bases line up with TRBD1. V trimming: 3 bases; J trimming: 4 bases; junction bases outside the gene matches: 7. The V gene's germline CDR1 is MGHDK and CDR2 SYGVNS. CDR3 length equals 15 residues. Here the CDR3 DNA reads TGTGCCAGCAGTGAGCCGACAGGGGTTGGCACTGAAGCTTTCTTT. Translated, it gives CASSEPTGVGTEAFF.

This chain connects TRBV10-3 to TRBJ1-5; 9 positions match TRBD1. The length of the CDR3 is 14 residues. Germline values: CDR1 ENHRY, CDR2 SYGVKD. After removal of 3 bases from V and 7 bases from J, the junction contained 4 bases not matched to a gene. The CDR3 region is CAISDDRGDQPQHF. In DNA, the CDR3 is TGTGCCATCAGTGATGACAGGGGGGACCAGCCCCAGCATTTT.

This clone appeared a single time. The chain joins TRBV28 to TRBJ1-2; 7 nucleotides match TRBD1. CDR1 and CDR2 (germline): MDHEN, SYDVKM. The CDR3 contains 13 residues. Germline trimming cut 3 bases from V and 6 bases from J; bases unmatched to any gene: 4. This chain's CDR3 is CASSFRQGDGYTF. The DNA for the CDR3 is TGTGCCAGCAGTTTTCGGCAGGGGGATGGCTACACCTTC.

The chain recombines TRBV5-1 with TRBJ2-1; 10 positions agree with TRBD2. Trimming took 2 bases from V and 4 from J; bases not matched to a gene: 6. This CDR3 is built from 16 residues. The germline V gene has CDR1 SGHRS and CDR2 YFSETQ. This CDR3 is CASSFGSGGRYNEQFF. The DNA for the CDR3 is TGCGCCAGCAGCTTTGGTAGCGGGGGGCGGTACAATGAGCAGTTCTTC.

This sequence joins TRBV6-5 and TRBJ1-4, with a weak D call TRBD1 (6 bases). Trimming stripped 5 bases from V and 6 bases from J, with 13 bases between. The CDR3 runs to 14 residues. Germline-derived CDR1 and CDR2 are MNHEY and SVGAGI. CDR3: CASSLQGRDEKLFF. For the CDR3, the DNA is TGTGCCAGCAGTCTACAGGGCCGGGATGAAAAACTGTTTTTT.

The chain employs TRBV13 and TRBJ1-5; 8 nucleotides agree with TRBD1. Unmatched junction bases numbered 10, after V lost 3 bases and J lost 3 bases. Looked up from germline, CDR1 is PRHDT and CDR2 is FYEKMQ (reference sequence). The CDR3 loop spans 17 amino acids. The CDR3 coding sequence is TGTGCCAGCAGCTTCATCGACAGGGGACCAGCCAATCAGCCCCAGCATTTT. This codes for CASSFIDRGPANQPQHF.

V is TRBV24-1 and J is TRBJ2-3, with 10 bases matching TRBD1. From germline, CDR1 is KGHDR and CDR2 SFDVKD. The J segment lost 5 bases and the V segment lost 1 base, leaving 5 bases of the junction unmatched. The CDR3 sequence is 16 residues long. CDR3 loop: CATSDFSGQGRDTQYF. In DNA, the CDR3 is TGTGCCACCAGTGATTTTTCGGGACAGGGGCGAGATACGCAGTATTTT.

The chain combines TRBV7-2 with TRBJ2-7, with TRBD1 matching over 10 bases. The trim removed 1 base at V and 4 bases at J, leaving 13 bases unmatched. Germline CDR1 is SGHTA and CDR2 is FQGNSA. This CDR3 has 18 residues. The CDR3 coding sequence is TGTGCCAGCAGCTTAGATGGCCCGGGACAGGGGTGGCGTTACGAGCAGTACTTC. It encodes CASSLDGPGQGWRYEQYF.

CDR3 in amino acids: CASTGQGVYGYTF. CDR3 sequence (DNA): TGTGCCAGCACTGGACAGGGGGTGTATGGCTACACCTTC. The chain combines TRBV12-3 or TRBV12-4 with TRBJ1-2; 10 bases align to TRBD1. This CDR3 has 13 amino acids. The trim removed 7 bases at V and 5 bases at J, leaving 4 bases unmatched.

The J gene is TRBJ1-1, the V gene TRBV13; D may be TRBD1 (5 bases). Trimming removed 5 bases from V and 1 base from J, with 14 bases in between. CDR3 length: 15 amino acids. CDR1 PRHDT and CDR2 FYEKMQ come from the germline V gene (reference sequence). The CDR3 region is CASSLTGGRNTEAFF. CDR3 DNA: TGTGCCAGCAGCCTGACGGGGGGGAGGAACACTGAAGCTTTCTTT.

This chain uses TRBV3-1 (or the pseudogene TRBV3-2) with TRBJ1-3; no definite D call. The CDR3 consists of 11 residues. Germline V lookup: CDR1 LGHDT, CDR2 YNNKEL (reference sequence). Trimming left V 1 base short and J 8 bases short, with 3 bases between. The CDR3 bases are TGTGCCAGCAGCCAAGCATACACCATATATTTT. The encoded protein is CASSQAYTIYF.